In this sample, the clone carrying this T cell receptor (beta chain) turned up a few times. What it recognizes is unknown. The CDR3 extends over 14 amino acids. The trim removed 3 bases at V and 5 bases at J, leaving 6 bases unmatched. TCRdb processed the RT-PCR reads anew with MiXCR; each CDR3 protein has one entry. The data show hundreds of thousands of distinct CDR3 sequences, with about 15% seen just once and 5.5% to 8% held by the top ten. The sample originates from a study of response to subunit inactivated influenza vaccine. Whole-study findings and limits: The authors suggested that every seasonal influenza vaccination recruits few new T cells.

This chain connects TRBV12-3 or TRBV12-4 to TRBJ2-7; the match to TRBD2 covers 8 bases. This clonotype was sampled from a man in his fifties or sixties who received an inactivated influenza vaccine. Material: PBMCs from blood, obtained around 15 days before vaccination. The CDR3 sequence: CASSLGTSRHEQYF. The DNA for the CDR3 is TGTGCCAGCAGTTTGGGGACTAGTAGACACGAGCAGTACTTC.